This paragraph reports one TCR beta chain. The CDR3 has 15 amino acids. Looked up from germline, CDR1 is MDHEN and CDR2 is SYDVKM. V was cut by 3 bases and J by 0 bases, with 9 bases left in between. These data are taken from a study of technical replicates of blood from several donors. Clones were sequenced by immunoSEQ multiplex PCR, and TCRdb holds only the in-frame ones, with some missing. The data contain 80,000 to 95,000 clones, approximately 94% of them singletons. The clonotype comes from a human donor in good health. The sequencing input was T cells isolated from PBMCs. This rearrangement joins TRBV28 to TRBJ1-3, with D possibly being TRBD1 (5 bases). CDR3 sequence: CASSFRASSGNTIYF. The CDR3 coding sequence is TGTGCCAGCAGTTTCAGGGCGAGCTCTGGAAACACCATATATTTT.